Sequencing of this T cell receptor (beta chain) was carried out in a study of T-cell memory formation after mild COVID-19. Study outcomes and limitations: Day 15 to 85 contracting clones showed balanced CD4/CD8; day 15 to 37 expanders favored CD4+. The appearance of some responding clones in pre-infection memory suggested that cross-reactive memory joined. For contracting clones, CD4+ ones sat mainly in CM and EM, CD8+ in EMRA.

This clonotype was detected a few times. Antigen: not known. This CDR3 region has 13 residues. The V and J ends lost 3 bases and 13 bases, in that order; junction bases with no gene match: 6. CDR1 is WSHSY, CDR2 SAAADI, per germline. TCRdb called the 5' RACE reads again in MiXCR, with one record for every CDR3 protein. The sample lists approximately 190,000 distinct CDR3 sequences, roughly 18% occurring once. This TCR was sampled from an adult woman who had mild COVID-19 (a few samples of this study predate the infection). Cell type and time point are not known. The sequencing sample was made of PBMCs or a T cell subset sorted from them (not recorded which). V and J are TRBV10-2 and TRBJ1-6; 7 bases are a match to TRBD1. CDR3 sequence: CASSEQGKNPLHF. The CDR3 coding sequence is TGCGCCAGCAGTGAACAGGGGAAGAATCCCCTCCACTTT.